These 22 T cell receptor beta chains were all obtained from the same sample, sequenced in a study of immune characterization of retroperitoneal liposarcoma. TCRdb used MiXCR to reprocess the PCR reads, holding one entry per CDR3 protein. The data contain 5,000 to 6,000 distinct CDR3 sequences, around 33% of them singletons. Sequencing used tumor tissue. Receptors originate from a female donor with retroperitoneal liposarcoma.

The V call is TRBV12-3 or TRBV12-4, the J call TRBJ2-1; D call uncertain. CDR3 length: 13 residues. V was clipped by 1 base and J by 13 bases, with 14 bases between them. The CDR3 spells CASSLEVPETQFF. The CDR3 DNA sequence: TGTGCCAGCAGTTTAGAAGTTCCGGAGACCCAGTTCTTC.

The chain combines TRBV11-2 with TRBJ2-7; 10 bases are a match to TRBD1. After removal of 6 bases from V and 3 bases from J, the junction contained 11 bases not matched to a gene. Germline values: CDR1 SGHAT, CDR2 FQNNGV. The CDR3 contains 16 residues. CDR3: CASRPRPGTGVYEQYF. DNA of the CDR3: TGTGCCAGCAGACCAAGACCCGGGACAGGGGTCTACGAGCAGTACTTC.

This clonotype was seen once. The V and J genes are TRBV12-3 or TRBV12-4 and TRBJ2-4, with TRBD2 identical over 14 bases. This CDR3 region has 20 residues. V was clipped by 3 bases and J by 13 bases; unmatched bases: 23. CDR3 loop: CASSFLSGLAGVGSYNEQYF. As DNA, the CDR3 is TGTGCCAGCAGTTTCCTCTCGGGACTAGCGGGAGTAGGATCCTACAATGAGCAGTACTTC.

This clonotype was seen at least ten times. This chain connects TRBV12-3 or TRBV12-4 to TRBJ2-1; 12 bases fit TRBD2. The CDR3 has 17 amino acids. The V gene end was trimmed by 4 bases and the J gene end by 7 bases; junction bases not matched to a gene: 11. The CDR3 nucleotides are TGTGCCAGCAGTTCCGAACGTCCCGGGACTAGCGGGAATGAGCAGTTCTTC. Residues: CASSSERPGTSGNEQFF.

The chain recombines TRBV7-6 with TRBJ2-5; a possible D gene is TRBD2 (5 bases). Per germline, CDR1 SGHVS and CDR2 FNYEAQ. The CDR3 loop spans 11 amino acids. Trimming took 4 bases from V and 11 from J, leaving 11 bases between them. In DNA form, the CDR3 reads TGTGCCAGCAGCTCGGGGAATGAGCAGTACTTC. Translated: CASSSGNEQYF.

In regard to this clonotype: An end of the junction differs from the germline gene, which may be a read error. This chain uses TRBV6-1 with TRBJ2-3, with a tentative D call TRBD2 (6 bases). This CDR3 comprises 12 residues. CDR1 MNHNS and CDR2 SASEGT come from the germline V gene. CDR3 sequence: CASSEQLGGSVF. CDR3 nucleotides: TGTGCCAGCAGTGAACAACTTGGGGGGTCCGTTTTT.

The chain joins TRBV6-6 to TRBJ2-1; TRBD2 aligns across 15 bases. The end of the DNA fits TRBJ2-5 better, so the J call may be wrong. This CDR3 has 19 residues. Per the germline V gene, CDR1 is MNHNY and CDR2 is SVGAGI (reference sequence). The CDR3: CASSYDSGTSGGYRETQYF. The DNA of the CDR3 is TGTGCCAGCAGTTACGACTCAGGGACTAGCGGGGGGTACCGAGAGACCCAGTACTTC.

The chain has TRBV7-3 and TRBJ2-3, with D possibly matching TRBD1 (6 bases). Germline V gene sequence: CDR1 SGHTA, CDR2 FQGTGA. Trimming pared 2 bases from V and 1 base from J, leaving 13 bases between. The CDR3 totals 16 residues. CDR3 nucleotide sequence: TGTGCCAGCAGCTTACGTGGCAGGGGAGGCACAGATACGCAGTATTTT. Translating gives CASSLRGRGGTDTQYF. Filled out from reference TRBV7-3 and TRBJ2-3, the complete variable domain reads GAGVSQTPSNKVTEKGKYVELRCDPISGHTALYWYRQSLGQGPEFLIYFQGTGAADDSGLPNDRFFAVRPEGSVSTLKIQRTERGDSAVYLCASSLRGRGGTDTQYFGPGTRLTVL.

The chain joins TRBV6-6 to TRBJ1-1; unclear D gene. The CDR3 is made up of 11 amino acids. V was cut by 2 bases and J by 11 bases, with 9 bases left in between. The germline CDR1 and CDR2 sequences are MNHNY and SVGAGI (reference sequence). The DNA of the CDR3 is TGTGCCAGCAGTTACCTGGGTCGGGCTTTCTTT. This sequence encodes CASSYLGRAFF.

This rearrangement joins TRBV7-8 to TRBJ2-5; TRBD2 matches at 14 bases. TRBJ2-1 explains the end of the DNA better; the J call may be wrong. This CDR3 is built from 19 residues. Germline V lookup: CDR1 SGHVS, CDR2 FQNEAQ. The CDR3: CASSLPGTSGSSTEETQFF. CDR3 coding DNA: TGTGCCAGCAGCTTACCCGGGACTAGCGGGAGCTCTACGGAAGAGACCCAGTTCTTC.

By share, this clonotype ranks as medium-sized (0.01 to 0.1%). The CDR3 bases are TGTGCCAGCAGTTTTGGGGCGGGAGGCCCCGGCTACGAGCAGTACTTC. It translates to CASSFGAGGPGYEQYF. V gene TRBV12-3 or TRBV12-4 combines with J gene TRBJ2-7; 8 positions agree with TRBD2. After removal of 3 bases from V and 3 bases from J, the junction contained 10 bases not matched to a gene. The CDR3 length is 16 residues.

This clonotype was seen more than once but under ten times. J is TRBJ2-3 and V is TRBV12-3 or TRBV12-4; D gene unclear. With 5 bases removed from V and 0 bases from J, the gap between germline ends came to 9 bases. This CDR3 has 14 amino acids. CDR3 region: CASSISPSTDTQYF. In nucleotides, the CDR3 is TGTGCCAGCAGTATTAGTCCTAGCACAGATACGCAGTATTTT.

The chain is built from TRBV6-1 and TRBJ2-1; D is tentatively TRBD1 or TRBD2 (5 bases each). There are 13 residues in the CDR3. Germline CDR1 and CDR2: MNHNS and SASEGT. Between the trimmed V and J ends, which lost 6 bases and 10 bases, there was a span of 16 bases. CDR3 loop: CASRTGPAYEQFF. CDR3 in DNA: TGTGCCAGCAGGACGGGGCCCGCCTACGAGCAGTTCTTC.

V gene TRBV5-3 combines with J gene TRBJ2-1, with D hard to call. TRBV5-3 is placed among ORFs of uncertain function. The CDR3 sequence is 11 residues long. The V end lost 2 bases, the J end lost 9 bases, and 6 bases lay between the germline ends. This CDR3 reads CARSFHIEQFF. CDR3 DNA sequence: TGTGCCAGAAGCTTTCATATTGAGCAGTTCTTC.

The chain employs TRBV3-1 and TRBJ2-3; 8 nucleotides align to TRBD2. CDR3 length: 17 residues. J gave up 1 base and V 2 bases, and 8 bases lay outside the gene matches. CDR1 is LGHDT, CDR2 YNNKEL, per germline (reference sequence). CDR3 loop: CASSQWLREVGTDTQYF. CDR3 DNA sequence: TGTGCCAGCAGCCAATGGTTGCGGGAGGTAGGCACAGATACGCAGTATTTT.

The DNA for the CDR3 is TGTGCCAGTAGTCAAAACCGGGACAGCATGCAGTTCTTC. It specifies CASSQNRDSMQFF. This chain links TRBV19 with TRBJ2-1; 7 bases agree with TRBD1. Germline assignment: CDR1 LNHDA and CDR2 SQIVND (reference sequence). V dropped 5 bases and J dropped 12; count of bases not matched to a gene: 10. The CDR3 has 13 amino acids.

This rearrangement joins TRBV6-1 to TRBJ2-1; 14 bases match TRBD2. V shed 5 bases and J 4 bases; nucleotides not matched to a gene: 7. The CDR3 consists of 17 residues. Germline CDR1 is MNHNS and CDR2 is SASEGT. CDR3 protein: CASSTGTSGGRYNEQFF. In DNA, the CDR3 is TGTGCCAGCAGTACAGGGACTAGCGGGGGACGGTACAATGAGCAGTTCTTC.

This clonotype showed up just a few times. The V and J genes are TRBV7-8 and TRBJ2-5; no clear D. The CDR3 length is 16 residues. The V end was cut by 1 base, the J end by 11 bases, with 23 bases between. Germline loops: CDR1 SGHVS, CDR2 FQNEAQ. The CDR3 coding sequence is TGTGCCAGCAGCTTAGAGGGTGCAGATCCGCACAATGAGCAGTACTTC. Translation gives CASSLEGADPHNEQYF.

This clonotype was counted ten times or more. The rearrangement links TRBV11-1 to TRBJ2-7; TRBD2 agrees at 7 bases. The CDR3 runs 15 residues. From germline, CDR1 is SGHAT and CDR2 FQDESV (reference sequence). V lost 0 bases, J lost 2 bases, and 4 bases stayed unmatched. The CDR3 DNA reads as TGTGCCAGCAGCTTAGCAGCGGGATCTCCCTACGAGCAGTACTTC. Its protein product is CASSLAAGSPYEQYF.

This clonotype appeared many times. This chain links TRBV7-8 with TRBJ2-5; 9 positions agree with TRBD1. The CDR3 spans 17 residues. Germline V gene sequence: CDR1 SGHVS, CDR2 FQNEAQ. V was clipped by 1 base and J by 4 bases; unmatched bases: 10. The CDR3 region is CASSLDLTRTGVETQYF. The CDR3 bases are TGTGCCAGCAGCTTAGATTTAACCCGGACAGGGGTAGAGACCCAGTACTTC.

V gene TRBV7-8 combines with J gene TRBJ1-1, with D tentatively TRBD1 (5 bases). Germline CDR1 and CDR2: SGHVS and FQNEAQ. The length of the CDR3 is 13 residues. V was clipped by 3 bases and J by 7 bases, with 12 bases between them. The CDR3 spells CASSLGEHSEAFF. As DNA, the CDR3 is TGTGCCAGCAGCTTGGGGGAGCACAGTGAAGCTTTCTTT.

This clonotype was seen many times. J is TRBJ1-1 and V is TRBV6-1; D is perhaps TRBD1 (5 bases). CDR1 is MNHNS, CDR2 SASEGT, per germline. V shed 1 base and J shed 1 base, with 10 bases lying between them. The CDR3 covers 15 residues. DNA for the CDR3: TGTGCCAGCAGTGAAGAGGGACTGGCGAACACTGAAGCTTTCTTT. It is translated as CASSEEGLANTEAFF.